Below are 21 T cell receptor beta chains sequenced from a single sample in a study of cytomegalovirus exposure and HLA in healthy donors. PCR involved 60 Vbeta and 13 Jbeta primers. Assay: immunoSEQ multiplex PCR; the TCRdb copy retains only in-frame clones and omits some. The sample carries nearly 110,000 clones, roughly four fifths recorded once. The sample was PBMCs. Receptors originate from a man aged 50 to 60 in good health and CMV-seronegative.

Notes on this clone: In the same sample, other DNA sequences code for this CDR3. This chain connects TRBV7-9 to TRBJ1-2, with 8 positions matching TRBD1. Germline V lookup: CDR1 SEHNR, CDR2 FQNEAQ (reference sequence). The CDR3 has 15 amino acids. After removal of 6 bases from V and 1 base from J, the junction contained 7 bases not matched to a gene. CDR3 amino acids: CASSLQGEINYGYTF. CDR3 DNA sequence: TGTGCCAGCAGTCTACAGGGGGAAATTAACTATGGCTACACCTTC.

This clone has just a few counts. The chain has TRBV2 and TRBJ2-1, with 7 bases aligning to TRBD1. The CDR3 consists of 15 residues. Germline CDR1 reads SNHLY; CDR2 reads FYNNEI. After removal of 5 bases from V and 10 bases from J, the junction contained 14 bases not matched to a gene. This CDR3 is CASSTRTGNLAEQFF. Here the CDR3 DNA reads TGTGCCAGCAGTACTAGGACAGGCAACCTGGCGGAGCAGTTCTTC.

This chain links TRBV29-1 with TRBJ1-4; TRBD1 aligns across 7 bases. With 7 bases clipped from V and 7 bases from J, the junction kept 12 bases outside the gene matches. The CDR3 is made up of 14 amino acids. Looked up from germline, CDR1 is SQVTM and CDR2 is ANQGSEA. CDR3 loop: CSALRGQAGEKLFF. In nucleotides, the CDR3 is TGCAGCGCCCTGAGGGGGCAGGCGGGTGAAAAACTGTTTTTT.

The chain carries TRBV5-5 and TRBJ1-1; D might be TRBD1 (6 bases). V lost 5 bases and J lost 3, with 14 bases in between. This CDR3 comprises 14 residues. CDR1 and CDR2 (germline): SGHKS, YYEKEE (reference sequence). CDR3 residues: CASRLSRQDTEAFF. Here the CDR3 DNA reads TGTGCCAGCAGACTTTCTCGACAGGACACTGAAGCTTTCTTT.

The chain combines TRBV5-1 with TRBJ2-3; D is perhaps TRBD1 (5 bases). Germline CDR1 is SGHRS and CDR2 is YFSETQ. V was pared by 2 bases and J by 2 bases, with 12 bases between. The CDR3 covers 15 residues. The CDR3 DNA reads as TGCGCCAGCAGCTTTATAGGGGCCACCACAGATACGCAGTATTTT. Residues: CASSFIGATTDTQYF.

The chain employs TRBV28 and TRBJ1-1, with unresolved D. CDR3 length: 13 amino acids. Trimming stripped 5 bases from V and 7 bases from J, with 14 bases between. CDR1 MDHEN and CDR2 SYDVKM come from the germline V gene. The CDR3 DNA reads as TGTGCCAGCAGTCTAACCGATACCGTTGAAGCTTTCTTT. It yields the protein CASSLTDTVEAFF.

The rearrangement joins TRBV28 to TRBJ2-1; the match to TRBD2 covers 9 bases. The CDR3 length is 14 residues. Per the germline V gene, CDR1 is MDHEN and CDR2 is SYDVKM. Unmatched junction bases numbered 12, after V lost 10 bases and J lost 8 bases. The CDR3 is CATKDSGGLYEQFF. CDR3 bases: TGTGCCACGAAAGACAGCGGGGGGCTTTATGAGCAGTTCTTC.

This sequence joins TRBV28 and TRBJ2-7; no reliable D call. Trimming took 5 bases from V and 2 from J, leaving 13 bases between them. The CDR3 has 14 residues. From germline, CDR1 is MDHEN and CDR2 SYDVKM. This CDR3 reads CASSPRQETYEQYV. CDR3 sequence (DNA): TGTGCCAGCAGTCCGCGACAAGAAACCTACGAGCAGTACGTC.

The CDR3: CASSLTGQGTIATNEKLFF. In DNA, the CDR3 is TGCGCCAGCAGCTTGACCGGACAGGGTACGATTGCAACTAATGAAAAACTGTTTTTT. The V and J genes are TRBV5-1 and TRBJ1-4; 8 positions agree with TRBD1. The length of the CDR3 is 19 residues. Losses at the gene ends were 1 base for V and 0 bases for J; bases not matched to a gene: 11. Germline V lookup: CDR1 SGHRS, CDR2 YFSETQ.

The CDR3 DNA is TGTGCCAGCAGCCGCGGACAGGGAGAATCTGGGGCCAACGTCCTGACTTTC. It codes for CASSRGQGESGANVLTF. V and J are TRBV5-5 and TRBJ2-6; TRBD1 matches 8 bases. The CDR3 is made up of 17 amino acids. Per the germline V gene, CDR1 is SGHKS and CDR2 is YYEKEE (reference sequence). V lost 4 bases, J lost 1 base, and 7 bases stayed unmatched.

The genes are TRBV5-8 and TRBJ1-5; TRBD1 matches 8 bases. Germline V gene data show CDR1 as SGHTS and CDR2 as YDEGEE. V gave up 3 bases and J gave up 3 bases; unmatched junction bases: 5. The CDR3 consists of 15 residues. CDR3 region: CASSSLQGANQPQHF. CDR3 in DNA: TGTGCCAGCAGCTCCCTCCAGGGGGCCAATCAGCCCCAGCATTTT.

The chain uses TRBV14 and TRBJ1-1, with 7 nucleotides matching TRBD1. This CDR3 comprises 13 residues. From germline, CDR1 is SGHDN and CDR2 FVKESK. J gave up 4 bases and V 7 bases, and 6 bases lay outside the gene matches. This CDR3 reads CASTWQGGTEAFF. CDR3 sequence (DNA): TGTGCCAGCACTTGGCAGGGGGGCACTGAAGCTTTCTTT.

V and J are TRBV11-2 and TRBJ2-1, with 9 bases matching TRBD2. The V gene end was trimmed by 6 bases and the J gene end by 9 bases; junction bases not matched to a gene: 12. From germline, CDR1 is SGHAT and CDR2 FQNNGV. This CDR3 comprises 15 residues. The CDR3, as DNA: TGTGCCAGCAGTGCATTTTCGCGGGGGGGCGTTGAGCAGTTCTTC. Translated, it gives CASSAFSRGGVEQFF.

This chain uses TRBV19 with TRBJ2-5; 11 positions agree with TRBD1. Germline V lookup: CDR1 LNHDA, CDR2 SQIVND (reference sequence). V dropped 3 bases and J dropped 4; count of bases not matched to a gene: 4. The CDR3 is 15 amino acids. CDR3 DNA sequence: TGTGCCAGTAGTATTCAAGGGACAGGGGGAGAGACCCAGTACTTC. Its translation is CASSIQGTGGETQYF.

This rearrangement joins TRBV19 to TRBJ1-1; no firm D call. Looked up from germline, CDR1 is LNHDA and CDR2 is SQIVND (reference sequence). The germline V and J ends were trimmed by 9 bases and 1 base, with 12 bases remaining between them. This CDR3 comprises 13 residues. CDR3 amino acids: CASSEGRNTEAFF. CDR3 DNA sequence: TGTGCCAGCTCCGAGGGCAGGAACACTGAAGCTTTCTTT. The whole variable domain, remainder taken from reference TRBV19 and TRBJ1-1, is DGGITQSPKYLFRKEGQNVTLSCEQNLNHDAMYWYRQDPGQGLRLIYYSQIVNDFQKGDIAEGYSVSREKKESFPLTVTSAQKNPTAFYLCASSEGRNTEAFFGQGTRLTVV.

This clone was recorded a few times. The CDR3 DNA sequence: TGTGCCAGCAGCTTAGATCGGGTTACCGGGGAGCTGTTTTTT. The encoded protein is CASSLDRVTGELFF. This sequence joins TRBV7-8 and TRBJ2-2; D is unclear. V was cut by 1 base and J by 5 bases, with 8 bases left in between. The length of the CDR3 is 14 residues. Germline-derived CDR1 and CDR2 are SGHVS and FQNEAQ.

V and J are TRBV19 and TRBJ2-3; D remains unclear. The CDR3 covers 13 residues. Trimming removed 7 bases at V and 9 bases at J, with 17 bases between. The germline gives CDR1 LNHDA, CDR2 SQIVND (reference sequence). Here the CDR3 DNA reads TGTGCCAGTAACCCTCGGTCTCATCACACGCAGTATTTT. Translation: CASNPRSHHTQYF.

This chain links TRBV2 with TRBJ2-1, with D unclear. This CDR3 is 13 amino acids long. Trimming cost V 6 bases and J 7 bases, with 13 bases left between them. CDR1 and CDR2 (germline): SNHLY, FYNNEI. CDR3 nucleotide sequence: TGTGCCAGCAGACGTAGTTATTTGAATGAGCAGTTCTTC. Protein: CASRRSYLNEQFF.

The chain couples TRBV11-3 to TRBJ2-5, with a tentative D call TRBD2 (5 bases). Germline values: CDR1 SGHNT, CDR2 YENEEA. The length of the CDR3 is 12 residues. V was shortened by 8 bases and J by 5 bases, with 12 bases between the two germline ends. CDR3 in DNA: TGTGCCAGCTCGGGGAATGCGGAGACCCAGTACTTC. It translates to CASSGNAETQYF.

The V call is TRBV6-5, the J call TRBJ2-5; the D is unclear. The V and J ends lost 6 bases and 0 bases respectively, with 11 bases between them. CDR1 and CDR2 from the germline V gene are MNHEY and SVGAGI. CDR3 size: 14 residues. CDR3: CASSRNRDQETQYF. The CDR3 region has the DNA TGTGCCAGCAGCCGTAACCGGGACCAAGAGACCCAGTACTTC.

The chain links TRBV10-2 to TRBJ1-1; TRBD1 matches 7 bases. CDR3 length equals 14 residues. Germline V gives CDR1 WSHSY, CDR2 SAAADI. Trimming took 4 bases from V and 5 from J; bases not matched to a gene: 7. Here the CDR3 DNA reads TGCGCCAGCAGTGTCGAGGGGGCGCGGACTGAAGCTTTCTTT. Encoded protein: CASSVEGARTEAFF.